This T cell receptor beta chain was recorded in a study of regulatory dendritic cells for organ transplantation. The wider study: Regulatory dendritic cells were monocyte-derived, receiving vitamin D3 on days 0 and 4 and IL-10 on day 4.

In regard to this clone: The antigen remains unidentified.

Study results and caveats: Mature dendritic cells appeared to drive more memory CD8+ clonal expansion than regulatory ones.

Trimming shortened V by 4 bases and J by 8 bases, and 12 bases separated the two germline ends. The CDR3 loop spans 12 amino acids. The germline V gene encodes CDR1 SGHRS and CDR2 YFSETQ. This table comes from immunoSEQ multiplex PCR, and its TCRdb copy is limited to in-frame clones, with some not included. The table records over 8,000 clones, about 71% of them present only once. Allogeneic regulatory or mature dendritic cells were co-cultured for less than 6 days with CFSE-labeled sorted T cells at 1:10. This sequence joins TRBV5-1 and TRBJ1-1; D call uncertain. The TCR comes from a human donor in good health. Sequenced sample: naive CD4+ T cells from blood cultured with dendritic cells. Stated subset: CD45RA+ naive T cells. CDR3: CASSAPPGEAFF. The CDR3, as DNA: TGCGCCAGCAGCGCCCCCCCGGGGGAAGCTTTCTTT.